The rows below give T cell receptor beta chains drawn from one sample of a study of T cells after somatic rescue of genetic block. Assay: immunoSEQ multiplex PCR; the TCRdb copy retains only in-frame clones and omits some. The data hold around 70,000 clones, with approximately 90% observed a single time. The specimen sequenced was peripheral blood mononuclear cells (PBMCs). The receptors originated from a man in his forties. CDR3s include the opening cysteine and the closing phenylalanine or tryptophan. The order of the fields is J gene, D gene, clone size, V gene, CDR3 protein, CDR3 DNA. The D gene is left open where the match is weak. The size entry is marked missing in some rows and otherwise reads once, few, many or a size class.

TRBJ2-2	.	.	TRBV5-1	CASSLAESPGVFTGELFF	TGCGCCAGCAGCTTGGCCGAGTCTCCAGGGGTTTTCACCGGGGAGCTGTTTTTT
TRBJ1-1	.	.	TRBV7-2	CASSLGGMNTEAFF	TGTGCCAGCAGCTTAGGGGGGATGAACACTGAAGCTTTCTTT
TRBJ2-4	.	once	TRBV6-1	CASSEAGTSIGDIQYF	TGTGCCAGCAGTGAGGCCGGGACCTCAATCGGGGACATTCAGTACTTC
TRBJ2-5	TRBD1	.	TRBV9	CASSPRTGATQETQYF	TGTGCCAGCAGCCCCCGGACAGGGGCCACTCAAGAGACCCAGTACTTC
TRBJ1-5	TRBD1	.	TRBV5-1	CASSLATGPGQPQHF	TGCGCCAGCAGCTTGGCGACAGGGCCGGGGCAGCCCCAGCATTTT
TRBJ2-3	.	.	TRBV11-2	CASSSLDTDTQYF	TGTGCCAGCAGCTCTTTGGACACAGATACGCAGTATTTT
TRBJ1-1	.	.	TRBV16	CASSQVLNTEAFF	TGTGCCAGCAGCCAGGTCTTGAACACTGAAGCTTTCTTT
TRBJ2-7	.	.	TRBV14	CASSQLQLAYEQYF	TGTGCCAGCAGCCAACTTCAACTCGCCTACGAGCAGTACTTC
TRBJ1-2	TRBD1	.	TRBV6-5	CASSSQGAGYGYTF	TGTGCCAGCAGCTCACAGGGGGCTGGCTATGGCTACACCTTC
TRBJ2-1	TRBD2	.	TRBV19	CASSMGGLHNEQFF	TGTGCCAGTAGTATGGGGGGGTTGCACAATGAGCAGTTCTTC